One TCR beta chain is described in this entry. This sample was taken from a study of sequential checkpoint blockade in melanoma. Across the whole study: Arm A got nivolumab then ipilimumab; arm B the reverse, 1:1. Maintenance nivolumab came after either treatment sequence.

Treatment denoted: randomized to nivolumab then ipilimumab (arm A) or the reverse (arm B). The table came from immunoSEQ multiplex PCR; TCRdb's copy has only in-frame clones and leaves some out. The sample carries around 13,000 clones, around 76% recorded once. Trimming stripped 2 bases from V and 5 bases from J, with 10 bases between. Germline loops: CDR1 MGHRA, CDR2 YSYEKL. The CDR3 loop spans 14 amino acids. J is TRBJ1-5 and V is TRBV4-1; D call uncertain. This clonotype originated in a human patient with melanoma. Some clones in this sample may be carry-over from other donors' samples. Sequencing was performed on CD8+ T cells sorted from blood (inferred from file names), taken from a patient given nivolumab and ipilimumab in sequence. The CDR3 reads CASSQSGIDQPQHF. In DNA form, the CDR3 reads TGCGCCAGCAGCCAATCGGGGATTGATCAGCCCCAGCATTTT.